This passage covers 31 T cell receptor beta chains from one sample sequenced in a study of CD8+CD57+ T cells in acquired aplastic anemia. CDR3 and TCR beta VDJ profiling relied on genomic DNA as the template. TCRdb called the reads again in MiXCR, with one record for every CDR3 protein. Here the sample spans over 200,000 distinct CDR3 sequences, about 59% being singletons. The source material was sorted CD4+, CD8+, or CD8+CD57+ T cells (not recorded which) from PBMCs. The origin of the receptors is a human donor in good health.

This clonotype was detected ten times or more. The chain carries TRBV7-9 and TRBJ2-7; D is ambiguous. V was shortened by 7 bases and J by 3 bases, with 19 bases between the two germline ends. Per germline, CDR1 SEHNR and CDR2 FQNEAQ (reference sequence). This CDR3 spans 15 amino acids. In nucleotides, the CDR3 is TGTGCCAGCACCGCCCCGGGCCCCTCTCTCTACGAGCAGTACTTC. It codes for CASTAPGPSLYEQYF.

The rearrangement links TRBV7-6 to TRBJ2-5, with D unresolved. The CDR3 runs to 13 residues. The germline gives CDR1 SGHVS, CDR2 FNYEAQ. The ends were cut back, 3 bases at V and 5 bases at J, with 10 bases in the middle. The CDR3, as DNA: TGTGCCAGCAGCTTTCAAGGCTGGGAGACCCAGTACTTC. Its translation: CASSFQGWETQYF.

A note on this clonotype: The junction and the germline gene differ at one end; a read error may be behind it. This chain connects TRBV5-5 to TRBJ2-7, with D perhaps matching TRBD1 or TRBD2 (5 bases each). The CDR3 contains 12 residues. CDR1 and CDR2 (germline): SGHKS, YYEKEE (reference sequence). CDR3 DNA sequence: TGCGCCAGCAGCTACCGGGACGACGAGCAGTACTTC. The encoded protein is CASSYRDDEQYF.

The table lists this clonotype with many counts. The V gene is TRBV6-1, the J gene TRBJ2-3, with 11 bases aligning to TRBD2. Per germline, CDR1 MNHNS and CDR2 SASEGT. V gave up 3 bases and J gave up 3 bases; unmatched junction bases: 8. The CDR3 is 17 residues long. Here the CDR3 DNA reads TGTGCCAGCAGTGAGAACATAGCGGGAGGGGCGACAGATACGCAGTATTTT. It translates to CASSENIAGGATDTQYF.

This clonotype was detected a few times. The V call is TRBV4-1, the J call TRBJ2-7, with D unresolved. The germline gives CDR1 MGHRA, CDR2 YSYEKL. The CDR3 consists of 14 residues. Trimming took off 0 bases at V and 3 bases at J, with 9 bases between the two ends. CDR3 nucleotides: TGCGCCAGCAGCCAAGAGCCTACAAGCTACGAGCAGTACTTC. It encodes CASSQEPTSYEQYF.

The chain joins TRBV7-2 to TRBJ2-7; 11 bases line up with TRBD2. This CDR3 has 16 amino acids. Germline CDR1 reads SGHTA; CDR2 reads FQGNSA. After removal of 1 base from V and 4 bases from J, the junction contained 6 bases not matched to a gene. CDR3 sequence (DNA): TGTGCCAGCAGCTTAGATGGGTTAGCGGGGGGGTACGAGCAGTACTTC. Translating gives CASSLDGLAGGYEQYF.

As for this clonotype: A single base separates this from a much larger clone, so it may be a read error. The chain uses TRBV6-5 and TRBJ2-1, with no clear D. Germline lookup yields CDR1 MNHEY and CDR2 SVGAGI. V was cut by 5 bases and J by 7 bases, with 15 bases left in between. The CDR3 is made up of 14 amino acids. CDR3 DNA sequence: TGTGCCAGCAGTCCTTACTCACACGGGAATGAGCAGTTCTTC. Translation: CASSPYSHGNEQFF.

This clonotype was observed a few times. CDR3 protein: CATSNRLGNNEQFF. CDR3 bases: TGTGCCACCAGCAACAGACTAGGCAACAATGAGCAGTTCTTC. The chain couples TRBV15 to TRBJ2-1; a possible D gene is TRBD2 (6 bases). The CDR3 is 14 amino acids. Trimming stripped 4 bases from V and 5 bases from J, with 12 bases between. Germline V gives CDR1 LNHNV, CDR2 YYDKDF (reference sequence).

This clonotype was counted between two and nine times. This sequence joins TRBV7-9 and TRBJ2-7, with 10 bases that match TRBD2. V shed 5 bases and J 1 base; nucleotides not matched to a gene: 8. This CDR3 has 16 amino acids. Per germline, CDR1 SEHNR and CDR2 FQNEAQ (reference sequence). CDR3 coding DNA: TGTGCCAGCAGCGAATCAGTTAGCGGGGGGTCCTACGAGCAGTACTTC. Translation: CASSESVSGGSYEQYF.

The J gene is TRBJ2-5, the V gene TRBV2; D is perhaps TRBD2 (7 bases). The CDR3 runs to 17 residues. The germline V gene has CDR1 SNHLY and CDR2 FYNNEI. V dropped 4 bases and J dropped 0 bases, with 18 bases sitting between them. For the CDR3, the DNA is TGTGCCAGCAGTGGGGGGGGGGCGCTAGCGCACCAAGAGACCCAGTACTTC. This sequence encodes CASSGGGALAHQETQYF.

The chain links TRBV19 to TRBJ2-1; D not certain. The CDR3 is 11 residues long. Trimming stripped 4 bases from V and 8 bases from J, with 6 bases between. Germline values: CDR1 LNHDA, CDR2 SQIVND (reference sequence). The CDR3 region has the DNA TGTGCCAGTAGTAGGGGTGATGAGCAGTTCTTC. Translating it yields CASSRGDEQFF.

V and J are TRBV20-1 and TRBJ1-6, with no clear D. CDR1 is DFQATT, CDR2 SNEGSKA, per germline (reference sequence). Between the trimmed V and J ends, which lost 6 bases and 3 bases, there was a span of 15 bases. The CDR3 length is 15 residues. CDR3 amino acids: CSAKPPDFYNSPLHF. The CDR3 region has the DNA TGCAGTGCGAAGCCGCCGGACTTCTATAATTCACCCCTCCACTTT.

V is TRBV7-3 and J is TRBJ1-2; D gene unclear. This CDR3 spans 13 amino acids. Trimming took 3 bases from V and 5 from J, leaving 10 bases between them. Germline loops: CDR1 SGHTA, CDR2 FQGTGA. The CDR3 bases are TGTGCCAGCAGCTTGTCAGGCGAATATGGCTACACCTTC. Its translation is CASSLSGEYGYTF. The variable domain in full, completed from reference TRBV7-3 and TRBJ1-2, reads GAGVSQTPSNKVTEKGKYVELRCDPISGHTALYWYRQSLGQGPEFLIYFQGTGAADDSGLPNDRFFAVRPEGSVSTLKIQRTERGDSAVYLCASSLSGEYGYTFGSGTRLTVV.

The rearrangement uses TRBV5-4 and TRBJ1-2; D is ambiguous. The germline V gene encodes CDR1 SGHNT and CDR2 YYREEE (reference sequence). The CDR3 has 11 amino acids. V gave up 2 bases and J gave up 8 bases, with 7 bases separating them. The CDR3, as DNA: TGTGCCAGCAGCTTCTTGGGGGGCTACACCTTC. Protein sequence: CASSFLGGYTF. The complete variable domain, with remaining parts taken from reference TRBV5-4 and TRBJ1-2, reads ETGVTQSPTHLIKTRGQQVTLRCSSQSGHNTVSWYQQALGQGPQFIFQYYREEENGRGNFPPRFSGLQFPNYSSELNVNALELDDSALYLCASSFLGGYTFGSGTRLTVV.

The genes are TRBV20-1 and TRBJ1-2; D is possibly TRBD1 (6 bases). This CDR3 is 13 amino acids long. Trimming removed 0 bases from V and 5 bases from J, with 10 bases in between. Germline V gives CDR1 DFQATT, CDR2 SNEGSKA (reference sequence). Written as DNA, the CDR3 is TGCAGTGCTAGAGATGGACAGCCATATGGCTACACCTTC. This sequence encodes CSARDGQPYGYTF.

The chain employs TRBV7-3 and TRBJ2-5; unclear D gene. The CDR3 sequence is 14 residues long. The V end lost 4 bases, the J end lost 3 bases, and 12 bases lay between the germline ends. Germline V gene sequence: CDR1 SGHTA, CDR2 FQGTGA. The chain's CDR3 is CASSSLTQKETQYF. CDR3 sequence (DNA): TGTGCCAGCAGCTCACTCACCCAGAAAGAGACCCAGTACTTC.

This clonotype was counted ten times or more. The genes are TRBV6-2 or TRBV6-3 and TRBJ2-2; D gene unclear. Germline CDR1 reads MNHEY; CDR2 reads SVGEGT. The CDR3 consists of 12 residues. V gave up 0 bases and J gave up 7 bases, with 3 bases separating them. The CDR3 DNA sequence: TGTGCCAGCAGTTACTCGTTCGGGGAGCTGTTTTTT. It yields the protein CASSYSFGELFF.

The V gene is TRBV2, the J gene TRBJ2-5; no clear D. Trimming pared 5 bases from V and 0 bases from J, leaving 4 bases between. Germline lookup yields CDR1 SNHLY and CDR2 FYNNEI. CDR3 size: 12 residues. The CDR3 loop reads CASSSNQETQYF. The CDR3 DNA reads TGTGCCAGCAGTTCTAACCAAGAGACCCAGTACTTC.

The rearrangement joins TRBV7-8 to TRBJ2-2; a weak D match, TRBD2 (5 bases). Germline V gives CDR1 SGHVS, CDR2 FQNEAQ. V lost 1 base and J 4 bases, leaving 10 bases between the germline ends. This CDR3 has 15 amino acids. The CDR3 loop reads CASSLVGIPTGELFF. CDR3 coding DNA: TGTGCCAGCAGCTTAGTCGGGATACCCACCGGGGAGCTGTTTTTT. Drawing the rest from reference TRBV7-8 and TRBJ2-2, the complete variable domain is GAGVSQSPRYKVAKRGQDVALRCDPISGHVSLFWYQQALGQGPEFLTYFQNEAQLDKSGLPSDRFFAERPEGSVSTLKIQRTQQEDSAVYLCASSLVGIPTGELFFGEGSRLTVL.

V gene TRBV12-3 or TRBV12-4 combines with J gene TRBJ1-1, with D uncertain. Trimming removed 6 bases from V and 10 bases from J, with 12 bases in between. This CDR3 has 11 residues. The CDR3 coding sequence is TGTGCCAGCAGAATAACGGAGGGAGCTTTCTTT. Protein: CASRITEGAFF.

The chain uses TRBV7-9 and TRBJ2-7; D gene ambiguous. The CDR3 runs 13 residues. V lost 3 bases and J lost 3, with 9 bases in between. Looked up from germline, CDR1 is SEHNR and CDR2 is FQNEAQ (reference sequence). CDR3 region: CASSFTLSYEQYF. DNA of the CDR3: TGTGCCAGCAGCTTCACCCTGAGCTACGAGCAGTACTTC.

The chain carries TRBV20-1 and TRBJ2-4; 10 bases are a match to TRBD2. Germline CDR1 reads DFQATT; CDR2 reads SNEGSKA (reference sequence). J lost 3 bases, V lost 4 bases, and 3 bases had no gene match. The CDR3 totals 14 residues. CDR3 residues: CSATSGSNKNIQYF. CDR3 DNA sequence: TGCAGTGCTACTAGCGGGAGTAACAAAAACATTCAGTACTTC.

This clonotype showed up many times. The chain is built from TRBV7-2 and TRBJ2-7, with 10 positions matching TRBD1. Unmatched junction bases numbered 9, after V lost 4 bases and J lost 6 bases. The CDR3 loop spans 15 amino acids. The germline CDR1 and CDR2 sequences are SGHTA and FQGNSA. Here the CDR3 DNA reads TGTGCCAGCAGCTCATTCCCGGGACAGGGGTTCGAGCAGTACTTC. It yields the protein CASSSFPGQGFEQYF.

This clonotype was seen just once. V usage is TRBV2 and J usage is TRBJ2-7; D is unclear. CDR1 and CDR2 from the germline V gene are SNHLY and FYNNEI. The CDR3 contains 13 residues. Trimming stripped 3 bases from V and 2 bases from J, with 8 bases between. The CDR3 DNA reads TGTGCCAGCAGTGATGCGGAAACCTACGAGCAGTACTTC. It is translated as CASSDAETYEQYF.

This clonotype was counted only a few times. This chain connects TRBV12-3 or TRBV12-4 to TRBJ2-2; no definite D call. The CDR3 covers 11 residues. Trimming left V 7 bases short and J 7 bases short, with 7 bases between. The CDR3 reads CASTQDGELFF. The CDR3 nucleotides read TGTGCCAGCACCCAGGACGGGGAGCTGTTTTTT.

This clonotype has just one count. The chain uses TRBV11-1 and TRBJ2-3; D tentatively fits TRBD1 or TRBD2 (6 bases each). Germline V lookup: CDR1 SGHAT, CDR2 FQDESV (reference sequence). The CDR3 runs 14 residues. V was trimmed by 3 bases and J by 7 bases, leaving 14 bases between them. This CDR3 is CASSLEGGLHTQYF. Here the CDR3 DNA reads TGTGCCAGCAGCTTGGAGGGGGGCCTACATACGCAGTATTTT.

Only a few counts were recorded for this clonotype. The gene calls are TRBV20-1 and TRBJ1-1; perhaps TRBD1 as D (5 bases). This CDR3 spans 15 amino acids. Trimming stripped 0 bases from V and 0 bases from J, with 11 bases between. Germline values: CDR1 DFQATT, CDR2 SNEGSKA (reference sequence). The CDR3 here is CSAREGTGMNTEAFF. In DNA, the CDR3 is TGCAGTGCTAGAGAAGGGACGGGGATGAACACTGAAGCTTTCTTT.

In DNA form, the CDR3 reads TGTGCCAGCAGCCCCCCGACAGGGCTAGTCACTGAAGCTTTCTTT. It is translated as CASSPPTGLVTEAFF. This chain connects TRBV7-8 to TRBJ1-1; TRBD1 aligns across 7 bases. Germline V gene sequence: CDR1 SGHVS, CDR2 FQNEAQ. V was clipped by 5 bases and J by 4 bases; unmatched bases: 10. The length of the CDR3 is 15 residues.

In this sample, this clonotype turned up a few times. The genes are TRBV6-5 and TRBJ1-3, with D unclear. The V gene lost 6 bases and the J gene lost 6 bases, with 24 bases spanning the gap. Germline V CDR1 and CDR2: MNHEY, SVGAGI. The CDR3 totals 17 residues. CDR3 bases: TGTGCCAGCAGGGGCCCGCCGGCCCCCGGCCAGCAAAACACCATATATTTT. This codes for CASRGPPAPGQQNTIYF.

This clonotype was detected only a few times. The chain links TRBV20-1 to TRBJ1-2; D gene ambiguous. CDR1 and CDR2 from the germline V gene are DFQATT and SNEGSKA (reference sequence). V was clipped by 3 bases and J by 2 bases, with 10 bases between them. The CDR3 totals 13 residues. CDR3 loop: CSASSPDNYGYTF. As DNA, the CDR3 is TGCAGTGCTAGTTCCCCGGACAACTATGGCTACACCTTC.

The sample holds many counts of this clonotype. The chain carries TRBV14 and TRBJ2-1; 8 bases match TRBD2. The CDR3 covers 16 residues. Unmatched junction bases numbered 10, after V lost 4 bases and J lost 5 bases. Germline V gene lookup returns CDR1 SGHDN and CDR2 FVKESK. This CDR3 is CASSPFGAGGDNEQFF. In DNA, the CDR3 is TGTGCCAGCAGCCCTTTCGGGGCGGGAGGCGACAATGAGCAGTTCTTC.